The 2 T cell receptor beta chains presented below share a single source sample, sequenced in a study of cytomegalovirus exposure and HLA in healthy donors. Use of 60 Vbeta and 13 Jbeta primers characterized the PCR. Sequenced by immunoSEQ multiplex PCR; TCRdb stores in-frame clones only, minus some. The sample holds 150,000 to 180,000 clones, 60% to 85% seen once. Source material: PBMCs. The receptors shown here come from a woman between 40 and 55 years old in good health and CMV-seronegative.

This clone was recorded only once. V is TRBV6-1 and J is TRBJ2-3, with 9 nucleotides matching TRBD2. Germline lookup yields CDR1 MNHNS and CDR2 SASEGT. The CDR3 has 14 residues. The junction had 10 bases not matched to a gene; V was cut back by 1 base and J by 14 bases. The CDR3 sequence is CASSEGISGGPAYF. The CDR3 coding sequence is TGTGCCAGCAGTGAAGGGATTAGCGGGGGCCCTGCGTATTTT.

This clone has a single count. J is TRBJ2-3 and V is TRBV19, with D maybe TRBD1 (7 bases). CDR1 LNHDA and CDR2 SQIVND come from the germline V gene (reference sequence). The CDR3 consists of 14 residues. V gave up 6 bases and J gave up 2 bases, with 12 bases separating them. The CDR3 DNA is TGTGCCAGTAGGGCAGGGGGGCCCACAGATACGCAGTATTTT. As protein: CASRAGGPTDTQYF.